These 15 T cell receptor beta chains came from one sample sequenced in a study of blood T cell repertoires in COVID-19. Sequencing was performed with immunoSEQ multiplex PCR; in TCRdb, only in-frame clones are kept and a portion is missing. The table records fewer than 200,000 clones, approximately 81% of them present only once. Specimen: PBMCs or T cells enriched from blood (not recorded which). The origin of the receptors is a woman aged 40-49 years with acute COVID-19.

The chain links TRBV19 to TRBJ2-7; 8 bases match TRBD2. The germline V gene encodes CDR1 LNHDA and CDR2 SQIVND (reference sequence). The CDR3 has 15 amino acids. The junction had 5 bases not matched to a gene; V was cut back by 3 bases and J by 1 base. CDR3 region: CASSITSGYSYEQYF. The CDR3 nucleotides read TGTGCCAGTAGTATTACTAGCGGTTATTCCTACGAGCAGTACTTC.

The chain couples TRBV29-1 to TRBJ2-1; 8 bases map to TRBD2. The CDR3 is 14 residues long. Germline V gene lookup returns CDR1 SQVTM and CDR2 ANQGSEA. With V trimmed by 4 bases and J by 4 bases, 6 bases remained unmatched. This CDR3 is CSVVVASGYNEQFF. In nucleotides, the CDR3 is TGCAGCGTTGTTGTGGCTAGCGGGTACAATGAGCAGTTCTTC.

The CDR3: CASSSPGLAGKQFF. Written as DNA, the CDR3 is TGTGCCAGCAGTTCCCCTGGACTAGCGGGGAAGCAGTTCTTC. The chain recombines TRBV3-1 (or the pseudogene TRBV3-2) with TRBJ2-1; the match to TRBD2 covers 12 bases. CDR3 size: 14 residues. Per the germline V gene, CDR1 is LGHDT and CDR2 is YNNKEL (reference sequence). V dropped 6 bases and J dropped 11; count of bases not matched to a gene: 8.

This clone has only one observation. The chain combines TRBV19 with TRBJ2-1; D might be TRBD2 (6 bases). The CDR3 spans 15 residues. Trimming removed 3 bases at V and 3 bases at J, with 12 bases between. Germline CDR1 is LNHDA and CDR2 is SQIVND (reference sequence). The CDR3 region is CASSIRDSHYNEQFF. CDR3 DNA: TGTGCCAGTAGTATCCGGGACTCTCACTACAATGAGCAGTTCTTC.

This clone was detected only a few times. This rearrangement joins TRBV5-6 to TRBJ1-3; a weak D match, TRBD1 (6 bases). The CDR3 is 16 residues long. CDR1 and CDR2 (germline): SGHDT, YYEEEE. V gave up 0 bases and J gave up 1 base, with 11 bases separating them. CDR3 amino acids: CASSLAPTGSGNTIYF. In DNA, the CDR3 is TGTGCCAGCAGCTTGGCCCCTACAGGGTCTGGAAACACCATATATTTT.

This clone was seen a few times. The chain has TRBV19 and TRBJ2-1; the D gene is possibly TRBD1 (6 bases). CDR1 is LNHDA, CDR2 SQIVND, per germline (reference sequence). The CDR3 loop spans 18 amino acids. V shed 0 bases and J shed 5 bases, with 20 bases lying between them. CDR3 loop: CASSIDLLRTDQNNEQFF. Written as DNA, the CDR3 is TGTGCCAGTAGTATAGATCTATTGCGGACAGATCAAAACAATGAGCAGTTCTTC. The full variable domain, rest sourced from reference TRBV19 and TRBJ2-1, is DGGITQSPKYLFRKEGQNVTLSCEQNLNHDAMYWYRQDPGQGLRLIYYSQIVNDFQKGDIAEGYSVSREKKESFPLTVTSAQKNPTAFYLCASSIDLLRTDQNNEQFFGPGTRLTVL.

This rearrangement joins TRBV28 to TRBJ1-1; the D is unclear. This CDR3 region has 10 residues. CDR1 MDHEN and CDR2 SYDVKM come from the germline V gene. The germline V and J ends were trimmed by 10 bases and 1 base, with 4 bases remaining between them. The CDR3 region has the DNA TGTGCCACCTCGAACACTGAAGCTTTCTTT. The encoded protein is CATSNTEAFF.

This clone was seen only a few times. The chain recombines TRBV10-3 with TRBJ1-1; possible D gene TRBD1, 6 bases. Trimming stripped 6 bases from V and 3 bases from J, with 20 bases between. The germline gives CDR1 ENHRY, CDR2 SYGVKD. The CDR3 is made up of 16 amino acids. CDR3 residues: CAIRRLRGEGDTEAFF. CDR3 nucleotide sequence: TGTGCCATCAGACGACTGCGAGGGGAGGGGGACACTGAAGCTTTCTTT.

This sequence joins TRBV28 and TRBJ2-5; D is possibly TRBD2 (6 bases). Germline V gene sequence: CDR1 MDHEN, CDR2 SYDVKM. The V end was cut by 2 bases, the J end by 2 bases, with 9 bases between. The CDR3 runs to 14 residues. CDR3 region: CASSLGGIQETQYF. Here the CDR3 DNA reads TGTGCCAGCAGTTTAGGGGGGATTCAAGAGACCCAGTACTTC. Complete variable domain (other parts from reference TRBV28 and TRBJ2-5): DVKVTQSSRYLVKRTGEKVFLECVQDMDHENMFWYRQDPGLGLRLIYFSYDVKMKEKGDIPEGYSVSREKKERFSLILESASTNQTSMYLCASSLGGIQETQYFGPGTRLLVL.

With respect to this clone: This sample also contains other DNA sequences that code for the same CDR3. J is TRBJ2-7 and V is TRBV18; D possibly corresponds to TRBD2 (5 bases). Deletions cut 0 bases from V and 2 bases from J, with 5 bases between. The germline gives CDR1 KGHSH, CDR2 LQKENI. CDR3 size: 13 residues. Here the CDR3 reads CASSPPGTYEQYF. The CDR3 region has the DNA TGTGCCAGCTCACCACCCGGGACCTACGAGCAGTACTTC. The full variable domain, with the rest looked up from reference TRBV18 and TRBJ2-7, is NAGVMQNPRHLVRRRGQEARLRCSPMKGHSHVYWYRQLPEEGLKFMVYLQKENIIDESGMPKERFSAEFPKEGPSILRIQQVVRGDSAAYFCASSPPGTYEQYFGPGTRLTVT.

The V and J genes are TRBV19 and TRBJ2-2; TRBD2 agrees at 10 bases. V dropped 3 bases and J dropped 4; count of bases not matched to a gene: 5. CDR3 length: 16 residues. Germline-derived CDR1 and CDR2 are LNHDA and SQIVND (reference sequence). CDR3 DNA: TGTGCCAGTAGTATTAGCGGGGGGATCGCCACCGGGGAGCTGTTTTTT. Its protein is CASSISGGIATGELFF.

The chain is built from TRBV7-2 and TRBJ1-1; 10 positions match TRBD1. The CDR3 totals 16 residues. Germline assignment: CDR1 SGHTA and CDR2 FQGNSA. The V segment lost 5 bases and the J segment 0 bases; nucleotides outside the gene matches: 6. CDR3 bases: TGTGCCAGCAGCCCTAGGACAGGGGGAATGAACACTGAAGCTTTCTTT. Protein: CASSPRTGGMNTEAFF.

The chain's CDR3 is CASSSDSLAAGNTIYF. CDR3 DNA sequence: TGTGCCAGCAGTTCCGACAGCTTAGCGGCTGGAAACACCATATATTTT. The rearrangement links TRBV6-5 to TRBJ1-3; D perhaps matches TRBD1 (5 bases). The germline V gene encodes CDR1 MNHEY and CDR2 SVGAGI. The CDR3 sequence is 16 residues long. Trimming removed 4 bases at V and 2 bases at J, with 15 bases between.

This clone was detected a few times. The rearrangement links TRBV4-1 to TRBJ2-7; D is ambiguous. V shed 3 bases and J shed 1 base, with 10 bases lying between them. The CDR3 spans 14 residues. Looked up from germline, CDR1 is MGHRA and CDR2 is YSYEKL. The CDR3 nucleotides are TGCGCCAGCAGCCAGTCAGAGCGATCCTACGAGCAGTACTTC. Translating gives CASSQSERSYEQYF.

The chain carries TRBV5-1 and TRBJ1-1; D uncertain. The CDR3 runs to 15 residues. Trimming cost V 4 bases and J 2 bases, with 15 bases left between them. The germline V gene has CDR1 SGHRS and CDR2 YFSETQ. The CDR3 coding sequence is TGCGCCAGCAGCGGCGCGACACAGTTAAACACTGAAGCTTTCTTT. Translating gives CASSGATQLNTEAFF.